Below, one T cell receptor (beta chain) is given with its context. These data come from a study of blood T cell repertoires in COVID-19. Study-wide background: COVID-19 samples, acute and convalescent, were from the United States, Italy and Spain.

The assay was immunoSEQ multiplex PCR, and TCRdb's table has in-frame clones only and misses some. The data contain roughly 59,000 clones, 65% to 80% of them seen just once; the ten biggest clones take up 9.7%. This CDR3 is built from 15 residues. Germline V gene lookup returns CDR1 SGHDN and CDR2 FVKESK. V dropped 0 bases and J dropped 2 bases, with 11 bases sitting between them. V and J are TRBV14 and TRBJ2-7, with D possibly being TRBD2 (5 bases). The clonotype originates from a human donor in a cohort sampled during active COVID-19. Sequencing was performed on peripheral blood. CDR3: CASSQERGQAYEQYF. CDR3 coding DNA: TGTGCCAGCAGCCAAGAAAGAGGGCAGGCCTACGAGCAGTACTTC.